These 29 T cell receptor beta chains were all obtained from the same sample, sequenced in a study of pediatric ulcerative colitis. The repertoire was sequenced with immunoSEQ multiplex PCR; TCRdb's copy has only in-frame clones and lacks some. The data contain approximately 60,000 clones, 86% of them singletons. Sequenced input: blood. All receptors derive from a boy between 5 and 17 years old with severe ulcerative colitis.

This clone has more than one count but fewer than ten. The chain carries TRBV2 and TRBJ2-7; D gene ambiguous. This CDR3 has 13 amino acids. Germline CDR1 SNHLY, CDR2 FYNNEI. Trimming stripped 4 bases from V and 3 bases from J, with 10 bases between. CDR3 DNA: TGTGCCAGCAGTGGCGAGGTTAACTACGAGCAGTACTTC. The encoded protein is CASSGEVNYEQYF.

The chain carries TRBV14 and TRBJ1-4; TRBD1 might be the D (5 bases). There are 16 residues in the CDR3. From germline, CDR1 is SGHDN and CDR2 FVKESK. With 4 bases removed from V and 5 bases from J, the gap between germline ends came to 17 bases. The CDR3 reads CASSLRGTALNEKLFF. The CDR3 DNA reads as TGTGCCAGCAGCCTCCGTGGGACTGCCCTAAATGAAAAACTGTTTTTT. The full variable domain, in which reference TRBV14 and TRBJ1-4 provide the parts outside the CDR3, is EAGVTQFPSHSVIEKGQTVTLRCDPISGHDNLYWYRRVMGKEIKFLLHFVKESKQDESGMPNNRFLAERTGGTYSTLKVQPAELEDSGVYFCASSLRGTALNEKLFFGSGTQLSVL.

This clone was picked up one time. CDR3 in amino acids: CASSFGGSYEQYF. The CDR3 nucleotides read TGTGCCAGCAGCTTCGGCGGTTCCTACGAGCAGTACTTC. The V call is TRBV5-6, the J call TRBJ2-7; D unclear. This CDR3 comprises 13 residues. Germline CDR1 reads SGHDT; CDR2 reads YYEEEE. Trimming removed 2 bases from V and 1 base from J, with 7 bases in between.

The V and J genes are TRBV19 and TRBJ1-1; possibly TRBD1 for D (5 bases). With 3 bases removed from V and 1 base from J, the gap between germline ends came to 15 bases. Germline V gene lookup returns CDR1 LNHDA and CDR2 SQIVND (reference sequence). The CDR3 is 16 amino acids. CDR3 residues: CASSILGQGANTEAFF. The CDR3 DNA sequence: TGTGCCAGTAGTATTCTGGGGCAGGGCGCGAACACTGAAGCTTTCTTT.

This rearrangement joins TRBV27 to TRBJ2-1; 12 bases fit TRBD1. This CDR3 region has 16 residues. Looked up from germline, CDR1 is MNHEY and CDR2 is SMNVEV (reference sequence). The J segment lost 8 bases and the V segment lost 5 bases, leaving 10 bases of the junction unmatched. The CDR3 nucleotides are TGTGCCAGCAGTCCGCCGGGACAGGGGGCTAGGGATGAGCAGTTCTTC. It yields the protein CASSPPGQGARDEQFF.

V and J are TRBV19 and TRBJ2-1; 8 nucleotides line up with TRBD2. V shed 6 bases, J shed 2 bases, and the junction held 9 bases outside the gene matches. The CDR3 consists of 16 residues. Germline CDR1 and CDR2: LNHDA and SQIVND (reference sequence). The CDR3 bases are TGTGCCAGTAGGACCGGGGCGGGAGGCACCTACAATGAGCAGTTCTTC. Amino acid sequence: CASRTGAGGTYNEQFF.

The rearrangement uses TRBV6-5 and TRBJ2-7; D is unresolved. CDR3 length: 14 amino acids. Germline CDR1 MNHEY, CDR2 SVGAGI. V lost 0 bases and J lost 3, with 9 bases in between. The CDR3: CASSYSAAHYEQYF. As DNA, the CDR3 is TGTGCCAGCAGTTACTCGGCCGCCCACTACGAGCAGTACTTC.

The rearrangement uses TRBV30 and TRBJ2-5; D might be TRBD2 (5 bases). The V end was cut by 5 bases, the J end by 2 bases, with 9 bases between. From germline, CDR1 is GTSNPN and CDR2 SVGIG (reference sequence). This CDR3 has 12 amino acids. The CDR3 spells CAWSQRQETQYF. The CDR3 nucleotides are TGTGCCTGGTCACAGCGGCAAGAGACCCAGTACTTC.

The chain carries TRBV5-6 and TRBJ2-1; D not certain. V was cut by 1 base and J by 3 bases, with 5 bases left in between. This CDR3 region has 13 residues. The germline V gene encodes CDR1 SGHDT and CDR2 YYEEEE. The chain's CDR3 is CASSLIIYNEQFF. CDR3 DNA sequence: TGTGCCAGCAGCTTGATCATCTACAATGAGCAGTTCTTC.

V is TRBV12-5 and J is TRBJ2-1; 7 nucleotides agree with TRBD2. Trimming cost V 3 bases and J 5 bases; bases outside gene matches: 7. Per germline, CDR1 LGHNT and CDR2 FRNRAP. This CDR3 contains 15 residues. CDR3 residues: CASGFGEGLDNEQFF. CDR3 nucleotide sequence: TGTGCTAGTGGTTTTGGGGAGGGCCTAGACAATGAGCAGTTCTTC.

This rearrangement joins TRBV18 to TRBJ2-5; D unresolved. Trimming removed 0 bases at V and 5 bases at J, with 19 bases between. This CDR3 spans 17 amino acids. Germline V gives CDR1 KGHSH, CDR2 LQKENI. This CDR3 is CASSPPERQHNGETQYF. DNA for the CDR3: TGTGCCAGCTCACCACCCGAAAGACAACATAATGGGGAGACCCAGTACTTC.

This chain uses TRBV30 with TRBJ2-2, with D possibly TRBD1 on 6 matching bases. The CDR3 loop spans 14 amino acids. V was clipped by 2 bases and J by 5 bases, with 12 bases between them. Per germline, CDR1 GTSNPN and CDR2 SVGIG (reference sequence). CDR3 bases: TGTGCCTGGAGTCTCTCAGGGGAAACCGGGGAGCTGTTTTTT. This encodes CAWSLSGETGELFF.

V usage is TRBV7-9 and J usage is TRBJ2-2, with D unresolved. This CDR3 spans 14 amino acids. V was clipped by 6 bases and J by 2 bases, with 10 bases between them. Germline loops: CDR1 SEHNR, CDR2 FQNEAQ (reference sequence). The CDR3 nucleotides read TGTGCCAGCAGTTCACAGCCCAACACCGGGGAGCTGTTTTTT. It codes for CASSSQPNTGELFF.

This chain joins TRBV6-5 and TRBJ1-1; 10 nucleotides agree with TRBD1. This CDR3 spans 15 amino acids. J lost 3 bases, V lost 4 bases, and 5 bases had no gene match. In germline, CDR1 is MNHEY, CDR2 SVGAGI. The DNA for the CDR3 is TGTGCCAGCAGTTCGACAGGGGGCGGGTACACTGAAGCTTTCTTT. Translating it yields CASSSTGGGYTEAFF.

V is TRBV6-1 and J is TRBJ1-1, with D perhaps matching TRBD1 (6 bases). Germline-derived CDR1 and CDR2 are MNHNS and SASEGT. V was shortened by 9 bases and J by 1 base, with 12 bases between the two germline ends. This CDR3 has 13 amino acids. DNA of the CDR3: TGTGCCAGTAGACAGGTGGCGAACACTGAAGCTTTCTTT. It encodes CASRQVANTEAFF.

V usage is TRBV19 and J usage is TRBJ2-7, with 10 bases matching TRBD2. Germline V gives CDR1 LNHDA, CDR2 SQIVND (reference sequence). V lost 7 bases, J lost 4 bases, and 4 bases stayed unmatched. The CDR3 loop spans 13 amino acids. CDR3 sequence (DNA): TGTGCCAGTACCCCAGCGGGAGGGTACGAGCAGTACTTC. Protein product: CASTPAGGYEQYF.

The gene calls are TRBV10-3 and TRBJ2-1; perhaps D is TRBD1 or TRBD2 (6 bases each). Germline-derived CDR1 and CDR2 are ENHRY and SYGVKD. V gave up 6 bases and J gave up 5 bases, with 11 bases separating them. This CDR3 is 13 amino acids long. The CDR3 nucleotides are TGTGCCATCAGGGAGGGGGGAAACAATGAGCAGTTCTTC. This gives the protein CAIREGGNNEQFF.

This chain uses TRBV5-1 with TRBJ1-2; tentatively, D is TRBD1 (6 bases). The CDR3 is made up of 16 amino acids. The germline V gene encodes CDR1 SGHRS and CDR2 YFSETQ. Trimming pared 0 bases from V and 2 bases from J, leaving 14 bases between. The CDR3 reads CASSLEMSGDNYGYTF. As DNA, the CDR3 is TGCGCCAGCAGCTTGGAGATGTCAGGGGACAACTATGGCTACACCTTC. The variable domain in full, with the rest retrieved from reference TRBV5-1 and TRBJ1-2, is KAGVTQTPRYLIKTRGQQVTLSCSPISGHRSVSWYQQTPGQGLQFLFEYFSETQRNKGNFPGRFSGRQFSNSRSEMNVSTLELGDSALYLCASSLEMSGDNYGYTFGSGTRLTVV.

This sequence joins TRBV6-5 and TRBJ1-2, with a weak D call TRBD1 (5 bases). V was pared by 0 bases and J by 5 bases, with 10 bases between. This CDR3 has 14 amino acids. Germline V gives CDR1 MNHEY, CDR2 SVGAGI. The CDR3 nucleotides read TGTGCCAGCAGTTACTCAGGGGCTGGGTATGGCTACACCTTC. This gives the protein CASSYSGAGYGYTF.

The genes are TRBV19 and TRBJ2-2; D call uncertain. Germline V lookup: CDR1 LNHDA, CDR2 SQIVND (reference sequence). The CDR3 has 13 amino acids. V gave up 3 bases and J gave up 7 bases, with 9 bases separating them. In nucleotides, the CDR3 is TGTGCCAGTAGTATGGTGTTGGGCGGGGAGCTGTTTTTT. Translating it yields CASSMVLGGELFF.

The chain recombines TRBV6-1 with TRBJ2-3; no reliable D call. The CDR3 covers 13 residues. V shed 2 bases and J shed 4 bases, with 7 bases lying between them. Looked up from germline, CDR1 is MNHNS and CDR2 is SASEGT. The CDR3 DNA is TGTGCCAGCAGTGAAAGTGGGGCAGATACGCAGTATTTT. This codes for CASSESGADTQYF.

The rearrangement joins TRBV10-3 to TRBJ2-7; D possibly corresponds to TRBD2 (6 bases). Per the germline V gene, CDR1 is ENHRY and CDR2 is SYGVKD. The CDR3 has 15 residues. V gave up 0 bases and J gave up 2 bases, with 11 bases separating them. CDR3 DNA: TGTGCCATCAGTGAGTCGACGGGAGCCGCCTACGAGCAGTACTTC. Amino acid sequence: CAISESTGAAYEQYF.

This chain joins TRBV25-1 and TRBJ2-3, with 7 bases identical to TRBD2. V shed 5 bases and J 1 base; nucleotides not matched to a gene: 6. The CDR3 consists of 15 residues. In germline, CDR1 is MGHDK, CDR2 SYGVNS. CDR3 protein: CASSTAGRGTDTQYF. Written as DNA, the CDR3 is TGTGCCAGCAGTACAGCGGGAAGGGGCACAGATACGCAGTATTTT.

The gene calls are TRBV15 and TRBJ2-3, with D uncertain. The germline V and J ends were trimmed by 8 bases and 1 base, with 4 bases remaining between them. The CDR3 is 11 residues long. Germline values: CDR1 LNHNV, CDR2 YYDKDF (reference sequence). The CDR3 bases are TGTGCCACCCGGGGCACAGATACGCAGTATTTT. It encodes CATRGTDTQYF. The full variable domain, in which reference TRBV15 and TRBJ2-3 provide the parts outside the CDR3, is DAMVIQNPRYQVTQFGKPVTLSCSQTLNHNVMYWYQQKSSQAPKLLFHYYDKDFNNEADTPDNFQSRRPNTSFCFLDIRSPGLGDTAMYLCATRGTDTQYFGPGTRLTVL.

This clone is termed medium-sized. The chain combines TRBV14 with TRBJ2-2, with 10 nucleotides matching TRBD1. The V gene's germline CDR1 is SGHDN and CDR2 FVKESK. V was pared by 4 bases and J by 0 bases, with 11 bases of the junction left unmatched. The CDR3 is 19 residues long. CDR3 sequence: CASSPRSGTGVSNTGELFF. For the CDR3, the DNA is TGTGCCAGCAGCCCCCGTTCCGGGACAGGGGTATCGAACACCGGGGAGCTGTTTTTT.

This clone was observed once. The gene calls are TRBV5-4 and TRBJ2-3, with D unresolved. Trimming cost V 2 bases and J 0 bases, with 10 bases left between them. CDR1 SGHNT and CDR2 YYREEE come from the germline V gene (reference sequence). This CDR3 is built from 15 residues. Here the CDR3 reads CASSLPSPSTDTQYF. CDR3 bases: TGTGCCAGCAGCTTACCTAGTCCGAGCACAGATACGCAGTATTTT.

The chain joins TRBV15 to TRBJ1-1; possible D gene TRBD1, 6 bases. V lost 4 bases, J lost 5 bases, and 14 bases lay in between. There are 14 residues in the CDR3. Germline CDR1 LNHNV, CDR2 YYDKDF (reference sequence). The CDR3 bases are TGTGCCACCAGCACGAGAGGGCAGGGGACTGAAGCTTTCTTT. Its translation is CATSTRGQGTEAFF. Based on the CDR3 plus reference TRBV15 and TRBJ1-1, the full variable domain is DAMVIQNPRYQVTQFGKPVTLSCSQTLNHNVMYWYQQKSSQAPKLLFHYYDKDFNNEADTPDNFQSRRPNTSFCFLDIRSPGLGDTAMYLCATSTRGQGTEAFFGQGTRLTVV.

The V gene is TRBV4-2, the J gene TRBJ2-1; D is undetermined. The CDR3 has 14 amino acids. CDR1 and CDR2 (germline): LGHNA, YNFKEQ. V shed 0 bases and J shed 9 bases, with 12 bases lying between them. The CDR3, as DNA: TGTGCCAGCAGCCAAGATTCCCTCGTTGGTGAGCAGTTCTTC. The encoded protein is CASSQDSLVGEQFF.

V usage is TRBV7-2 and J usage is TRBJ2-7; D might be TRBD1 (6 bases). The germline V gene has CDR1 SGHTA and CDR2 FQGNSA. V lost 5 bases and J lost 4, with 12 bases in between. CDR3 length equals 13 residues. In DNA form, the CDR3 reads TGTGCCAGCAGCCAAGAAGGGGGATACGAGCAGTACTTC. It translates to CASSQEGGYEQYF.